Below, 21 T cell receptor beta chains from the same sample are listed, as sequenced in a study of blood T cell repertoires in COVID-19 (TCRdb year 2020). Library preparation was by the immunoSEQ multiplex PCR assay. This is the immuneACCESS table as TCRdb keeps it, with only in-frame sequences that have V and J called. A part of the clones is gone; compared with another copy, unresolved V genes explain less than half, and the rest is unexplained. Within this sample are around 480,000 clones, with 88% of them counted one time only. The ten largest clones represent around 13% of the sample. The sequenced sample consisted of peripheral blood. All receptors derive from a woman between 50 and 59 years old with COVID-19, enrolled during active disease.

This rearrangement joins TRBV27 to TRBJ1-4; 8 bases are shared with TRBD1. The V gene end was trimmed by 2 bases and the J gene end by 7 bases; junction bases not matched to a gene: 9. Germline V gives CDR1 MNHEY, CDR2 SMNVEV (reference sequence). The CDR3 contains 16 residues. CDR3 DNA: TGTGCCAGCAGTTTACGCCCAGGGGGCGCGGTTGAAAAACTGTTTTTT. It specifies CASSLRPGGAVEKLFF.

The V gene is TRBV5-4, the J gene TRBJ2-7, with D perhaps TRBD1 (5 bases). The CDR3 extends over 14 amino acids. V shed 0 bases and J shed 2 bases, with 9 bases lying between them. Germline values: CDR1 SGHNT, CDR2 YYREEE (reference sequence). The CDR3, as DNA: TGTGCCAGCAGCTTGGAGGACACTCCCTACGAGCAGTACTTC. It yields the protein CASSLEDTPYEQYF. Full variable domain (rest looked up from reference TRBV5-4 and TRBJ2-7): ETGVTQSPTHLIKTRGQQVTLRCSSQSGHNTVSWYQQALGQGPQFIFQYYREEENGRGNFPPRFSGLQFPNYSSELNVNALELDDSALYLCASSLEDTPYEQYFGPGTRLTVT.

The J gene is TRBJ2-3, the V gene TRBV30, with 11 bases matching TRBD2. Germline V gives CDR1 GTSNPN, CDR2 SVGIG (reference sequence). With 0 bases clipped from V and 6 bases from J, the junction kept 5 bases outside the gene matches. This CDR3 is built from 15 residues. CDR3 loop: CAWSVASGGRDTQYF. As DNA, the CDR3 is TGTGCCTGGAGTGTCGCTAGCGGGGGGCGGGATACGCAGTATTTT.

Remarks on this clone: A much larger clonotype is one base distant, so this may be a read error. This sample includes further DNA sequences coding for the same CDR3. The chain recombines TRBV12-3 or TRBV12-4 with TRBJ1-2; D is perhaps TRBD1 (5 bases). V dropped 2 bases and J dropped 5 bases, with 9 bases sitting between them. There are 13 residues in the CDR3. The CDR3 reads CASSLSQGYGYTF. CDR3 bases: TGTGCCAGCAGTTTAAGCCAGGGTTATGGCTACACCTTC.

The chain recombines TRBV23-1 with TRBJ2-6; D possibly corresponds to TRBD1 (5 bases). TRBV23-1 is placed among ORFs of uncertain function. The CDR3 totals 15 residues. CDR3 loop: CTYLTRDSGANVLTF. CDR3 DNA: TGCACTTACTTGACCAGGGACTCTGGGGCCAACGTCCTGACTTTC.

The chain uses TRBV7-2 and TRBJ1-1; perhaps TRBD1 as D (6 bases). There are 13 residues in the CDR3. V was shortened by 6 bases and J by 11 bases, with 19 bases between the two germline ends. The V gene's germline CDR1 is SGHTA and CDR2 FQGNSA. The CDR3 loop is CASSYVGGRMAFF. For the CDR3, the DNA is TGTGCCAGCAGTTACGTCGGGGGGCGGATGGCTTTCTTT.

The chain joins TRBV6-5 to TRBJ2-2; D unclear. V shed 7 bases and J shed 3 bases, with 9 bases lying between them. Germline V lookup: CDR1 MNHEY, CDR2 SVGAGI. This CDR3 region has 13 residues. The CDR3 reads CASTPDHTGELFF. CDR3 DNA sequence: TGTGCCAGCACCCCAGATCACACCGGGGAGCTGTTTTTT.

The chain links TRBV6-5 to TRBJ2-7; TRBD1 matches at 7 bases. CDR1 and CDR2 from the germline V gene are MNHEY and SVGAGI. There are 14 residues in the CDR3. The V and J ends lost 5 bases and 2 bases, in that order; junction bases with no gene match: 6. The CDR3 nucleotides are TGTGCCAGCAGTCGCTTACAGGGGACCTACGAGCAGTACTTC. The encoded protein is CASSRLQGTYEQYF.

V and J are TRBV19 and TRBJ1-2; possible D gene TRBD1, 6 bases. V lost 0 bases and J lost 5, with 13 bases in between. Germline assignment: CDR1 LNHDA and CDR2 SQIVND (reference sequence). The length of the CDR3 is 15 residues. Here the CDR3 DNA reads TGTGCCAGTAGTATAGACAGGGGTCCTTCATATGGCTACACCTTC. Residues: CASSIDRGPSYGYTF.

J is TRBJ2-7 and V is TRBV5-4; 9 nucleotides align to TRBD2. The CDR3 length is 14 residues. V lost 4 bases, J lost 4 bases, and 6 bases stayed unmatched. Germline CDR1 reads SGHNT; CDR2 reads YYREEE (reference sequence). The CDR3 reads CASSPAGGRYEQYF. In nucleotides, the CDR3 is TGTGCCAGCAGCCCCGCGGGGGGGAGGTACGAGCAGTACTTC.

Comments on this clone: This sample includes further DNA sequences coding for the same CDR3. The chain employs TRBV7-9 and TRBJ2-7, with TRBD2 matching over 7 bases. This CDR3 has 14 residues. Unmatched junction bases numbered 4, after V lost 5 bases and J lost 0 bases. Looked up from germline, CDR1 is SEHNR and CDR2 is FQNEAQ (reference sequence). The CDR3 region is CASSPGGSSYEQYF. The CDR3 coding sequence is TGTGCCAGCAGCCCCGGGGGGAGCTCCTACGAGCAGTACTTC.

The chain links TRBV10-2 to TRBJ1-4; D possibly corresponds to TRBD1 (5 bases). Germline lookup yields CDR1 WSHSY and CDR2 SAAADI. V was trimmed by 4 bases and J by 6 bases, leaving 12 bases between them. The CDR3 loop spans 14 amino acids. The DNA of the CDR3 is TGCGCCAGCAGTGGGGGTCGGGGGGATGAAAAACTGTTTTTT. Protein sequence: CASSGGRGDEKLFF.

CDR3 bases: TGTGCCAGCCATCCGGGACAGGGCGACGAGCAGTACTTC. Amino acid sequence: CASHPGQGDEQYF. V is TRBV6-5 and J is TRBJ2-7; the match to TRBD1 covers 9 bases. The CDR3 runs to 13 residues. Germline-derived CDR1 and CDR2 are MNHEY and SVGAGI. J gave up 5 bases and V 8 bases, and 7 bases lay outside the gene matches.

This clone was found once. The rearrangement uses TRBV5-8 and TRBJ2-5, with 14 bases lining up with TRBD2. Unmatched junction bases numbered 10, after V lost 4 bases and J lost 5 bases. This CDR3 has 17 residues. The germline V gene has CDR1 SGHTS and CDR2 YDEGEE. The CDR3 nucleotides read TGTGCCAGCAGCAAGGGACTAGCGGGGGCCCTACCGGAGACCCAGTACTTC. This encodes CASSKGLAGALPETQYF. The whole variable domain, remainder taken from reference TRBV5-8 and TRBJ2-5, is EAGVTQSPTHLIKTRGQQATLRCSPISGHTSVYWYQQALGLGLQFLLWYDEGEERNRGNFPPRFSGRQFPNYSSELNVNALELEDSALYLCASSKGLAGALPETQYFGPGTRLLVL.

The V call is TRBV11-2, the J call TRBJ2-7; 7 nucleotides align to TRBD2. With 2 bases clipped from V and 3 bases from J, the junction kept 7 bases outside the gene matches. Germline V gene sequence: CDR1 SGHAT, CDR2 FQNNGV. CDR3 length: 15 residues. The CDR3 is CASSLSGLILYEQYF. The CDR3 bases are TGTGCCAGCAGCTTATCGGGACTAATACTCTACGAGCAGTACTTC. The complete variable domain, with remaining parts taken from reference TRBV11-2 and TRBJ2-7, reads EAGVAQSPRYKIIEKRQSVAFWCNPISGHATLYWYQQILGQGPKLLIQFQNNGVVDDSQLPKDRFSAERLKGVDSTLKIQPAKLEDSAVYLCASSLSGLILYEQYFGPGTRLTVT.

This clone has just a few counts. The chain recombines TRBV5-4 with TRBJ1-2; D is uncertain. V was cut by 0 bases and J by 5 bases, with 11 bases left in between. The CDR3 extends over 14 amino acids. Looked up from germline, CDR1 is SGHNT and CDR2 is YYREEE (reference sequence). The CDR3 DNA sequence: TGTGCCAGCAGCTTGGATCAACACCCATATGGCTACACCTTC. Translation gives CASSLDQHPYGYTF.

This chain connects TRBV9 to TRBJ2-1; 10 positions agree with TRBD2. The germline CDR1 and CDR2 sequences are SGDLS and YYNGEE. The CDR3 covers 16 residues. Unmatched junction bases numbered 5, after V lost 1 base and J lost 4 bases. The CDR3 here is CASSVFSGGTYNEQFF. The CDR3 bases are TGTGCCAGCAGCGTATTTAGCGGGGGGACTTACAATGAGCAGTTCTTC.

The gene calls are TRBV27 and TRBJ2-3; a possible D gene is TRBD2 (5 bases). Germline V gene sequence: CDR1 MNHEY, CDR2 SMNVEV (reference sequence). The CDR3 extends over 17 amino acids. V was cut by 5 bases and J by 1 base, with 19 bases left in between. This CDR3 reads CASSQRPRAGGTDTQYF. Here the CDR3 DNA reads TGTGCCAGCAGTCAGCGTCCGCGGGCAGGCGGCACAGATACGCAGTATTTT.

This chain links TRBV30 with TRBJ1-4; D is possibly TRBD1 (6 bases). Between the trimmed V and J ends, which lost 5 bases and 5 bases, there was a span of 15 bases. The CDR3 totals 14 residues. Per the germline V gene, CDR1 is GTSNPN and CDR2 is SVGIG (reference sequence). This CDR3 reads CAWGPGALNEKLFF. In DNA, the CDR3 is TGTGCCTGGGGGCCAGGGGCACTAAATGAAAAACTGTTTTTT. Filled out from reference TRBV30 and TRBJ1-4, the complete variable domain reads SQTIHQWPATLVQPVGSPLSLECTVEGTSNPNLYWYRQAAGRGLQLLFYSVGIGQISSEVPQNLSASRPQDRQFILSSKKLLLSDSGFYLCAWGPGALNEKLFFGSGTQLSVL.

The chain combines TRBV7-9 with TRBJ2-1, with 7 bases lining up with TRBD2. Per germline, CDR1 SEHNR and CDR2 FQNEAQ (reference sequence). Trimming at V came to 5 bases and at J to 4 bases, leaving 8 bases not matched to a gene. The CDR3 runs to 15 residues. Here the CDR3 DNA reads TGTGCCAGCAGCACCCCCGGGACTACGTACAATGAGCAGTTCTTC. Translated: CASSTPGTTYNEQFF.

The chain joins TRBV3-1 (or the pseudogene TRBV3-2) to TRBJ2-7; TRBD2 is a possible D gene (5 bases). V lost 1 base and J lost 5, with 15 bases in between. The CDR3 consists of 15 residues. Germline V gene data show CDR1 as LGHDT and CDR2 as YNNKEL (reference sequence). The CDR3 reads CASSQVASISHEQYF. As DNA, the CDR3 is TGTGCCAGCAGCCAAGTAGCGTCTATTTCCCACGAGCAGTACTTC.